This T cell receptor (beta chain) was identified in a study of T cell responses to AZD1222 COVID-19 vaccine. Across the whole study: It was second doses at about 4 or about 12 weeks that were pooled.

The CDR3 totals 14 residues. The germline V and J ends were trimmed by 2 bases and 2 bases, with 9 bases remaining between them. Germline CDR1 reads SGHRS; CDR2 reads YFSETQ. Assay used: immunoSEQ multiplex PCR; TCRdb lists only in-frame clones, some missing. The sample comprises approximately 90,000 clones, more than 80% of which are singletons, and over 9.5% rests with the top ten. As concerns this clone: Its antigen is not known.

Regarding the study as a whole: Regions left unmutated in variants are reportedly the target of nearly half of spike-specific TCRs.

This clonotype originated in an adult in good health. The sample was peripheral blood, taken on day 0 of AZD1222 vaccination. The chain recombines TRBV5-1 with TRBJ2-3; the D gene could be TRBD1 or TRBD2 (5 bases each). CDR3 sequence: CASSFAGATDTQYF. The CDR3 DNA sequence: TGCGCCAGCAGCTTCGCCGGGGCCACAGATACGCAGTATTTT.